The clone carrying this T cell receptor beta chain was recorded a few times. Its antigen is as yet unknown. The Oncomine TCR Beta short-read assay was applied to DNA of cultured CD4+ T cells. Each CDR3 protein gets one entry after TCRdb re-called the PCR reads with MiXCR. The table has roughly 14,000 distinct CDR3 sequences, roughly 46% seen once. This CDR3 has 13 amino acids. The V gene's germline CDR1 is MNHNS and CDR2 SASEGT. The trim removed 5 bases at V and 2 bases at J, leaving 3 bases unmatched. The record originates from a study of vaccination and CD4 T cells after COVID-19. As for the study in general: Treatment of control cultures consisted of a CEFX pool, an HIV-1 Nef pool, or no peptide. General study points: Convalescent patients had a median approximately 86% of reactive clones appearing only post-vaccination.

Treatment described: roughly 10-day PBMC culture with coronavirus spike peptide pools or control peptides (ViraFEST assay). Spanning March to December 2020, the positive PCR dates came before US Alpha, Beta and Delta variants. This chain joins TRBV6-1 and TRBJ2-7, with 7 bases aligning to TRBD1. This sequence originates from a human donor who had recovered from COVID-19. Here the sequenced sample was CD4+ T cells from blood, cultured in vitro, taken before SARS-CoV-2 vaccination. The CDR3 loop reads CASSTGTAYEQYF. The CDR3 bases are TGTGCCAGCAGTACTGGGACAGCCTACGAGCAGTACTTC.